The 4 T cell receptor beta chains presented below share a single source sample, sequenced in a study of blood T cells in healthy people across ages. Next came a second PCR, run for roughly 6 to 11 cycles, which used a sample-barcoded 5' primer along with a J-beta primer mix. From the 5' RACE reads, TCRdb called clonotypes with MiXCR, one entry per CDR3 protein. The sample records more than 650,000 distinct CDR3 sequences, about 48% being singletons. Sequenced sample: blood. These receptors were collected from a man of 80 years or more in good health.

V usage is TRBV27 and J usage is TRBJ1-2; D not certain. Germline assignment: CDR1 MNHEY and CDR2 SMNVEV (reference sequence). The CDR3 covers 15 residues. The ends were cut back, 3 bases at V and 0 bases at J, with 11 bases in the middle. DNA for the CDR3: TGTGCCAGCAGTTTCTGGGGTGAGGCTAACTATGGCTACACCTTC. Its translation is CASSFWGEANYGYTF.

This chain joins TRBV5-1 and TRBJ2-1; D possibly uses TRBD1 or TRBD2 (6 bases each). Trimming pared 2 bases from V and 5 bases from J, leaving 11 bases between. Germline V CDR1 and CDR2: SGHRS, YFSETQ. The CDR3 consists of 14 residues. The CDR3 nucleotides read TGCGCCAGCAGCTTCAAGGGGGGAAACAATGAGCAGTTCTTC. It yields the protein CASSFKGGNNEQFF.

This clonotype was seen a few times. The chain employs TRBV20-1 and TRBJ2-7; the D gene is possibly TRBD2 (6 bases). Germline V gene sequence: CDR1 DFQATT, CDR2 SNEGSKA (reference sequence). V gave up 4 bases and J gave up 6 bases, with 16 bases separating them. CDR3 length: 13 amino acids. The CDR3 DNA is TGCAGTGCTACTCTGTGGCGGGGTCTCGAGCAGTACTTC. Residues: CSATLWRGLEQYF.

The chain joins TRBV5-5 to TRBJ1-4; D remains ambiguous. Germline values: CDR1 SGHKS, CDR2 YYEKEE (reference sequence). The CDR3 length is 15 residues. The ends were cut back, 0 bases at V and 3 bases at J, with 9 bases in the middle. The CDR3 is CASSLATWANEKLFF. DNA of the CDR3: TGTGCCAGCAGCTTGGCGACGTGGGCTAATGAAAAACTGTTTTTT.